This T cell receptor beta chain was sequenced during a study of blood T cell repertoires in COVID-19. Looking at the study overall: Whether acute or convalescent, the COVID-19 samples came from the United States, Italy and Spain. PBMCs, B-cell-depleted T cells, or T cells provided the cDNA or gDNA that made up the material.

This clone was recorded only once. In terms of age and location, participants ranged from roughly 18 to 90 years and lived in about 25 US areas. J was trimmed by 2 bases and V by 3 bases; bases with no gene match: 8. Germline V gene sequence: CDR1 SGHNT, CDR2 YYREEE (reference sequence). The CDR3 has 16 amino acids. As processed by the authors: It was from reference gene primer amplification that nucleated cell counts were estimated. Clones were sequenced by immunoSEQ multiplex PCR, and TCRdb holds only the in-frame ones, with some missing. Clone size and V and J calls were adopted from that table, with D and trimming inferred from the DNA. The table records roughly 180,000 clones, less than 85% of them present only once.

This chain uses TRBV5-4 with TRBJ2-7; 10 bases line up with TRBD1. This clonotype was sampled from a man between 60 and 75 years old who had recovered from COVID-19. Sequencing input: PBMCs or T cells enriched from blood (not recorded which). In DNA, the CDR3 is TGTGCCAGCAGCTCGAAAACAGGACAGGGGGCCTACGAGCAGTACTTC. Translated: CASSSKTGQGAYEQYF.